These 4 T cell receptor beta chains came from one sample sequenced in a study of graft-versus-host responses after intestinal transplantation. Here immunoSEQ multiplex PCR was the method, and the copy in TCRdb shows in-frame clones only, minus some. Among almost 55,000 clones listed, more than 80% were seen once. The material was PBMCs, obtained roughly 660 days after intestinal transplant. The receptors were sampled from a human patient who received an intestinal transplant, so some T cells may come from the graft donor.

This chain joins TRBV25-1 and TRBJ2-5; D is uncertain. The CDR3 covers 13 residues. In germline, CDR1 is MGHDK, CDR2 SYGVNS. V was trimmed by 7 bases and J by 2 bases, leaving 11 bases between them. Here the CDR3 reads CASTSAHQETQYF. CDR3 DNA: TGTGCCAGCACCTCCGCTCATCAAGAGACCCAGTACTTC.

The gene calls are TRBV11-2 and TRBJ2-7; no definite D call. CDR1 and CDR2 from the germline V gene are SGHAT and FQNNGV. Trimming cost V 5 bases and J 0 bases, with 8 bases left between them. This CDR3 comprises 13 residues. DNA for the CDR3: TGTGCCAGCAGCATGAAGTCCTCCTACGAGCAGTACTTC. Residues: CASSMKSSYEQYF. Complete variable domain (other parts from reference TRBV11-2 and TRBJ2-7): EAGVAQSPRYKIIEKRQSVAFWCNPISGHATLYWYQQILGQGPKLLIQFQNNGVVDDSQLPKDRFSAERLKGVDSTLKIQPAKLEDSAVYLCASSMKSSYEQYFGPGTRLTVT.

The genes are TRBV6-5 and TRBJ2-7; TRBD1 matches at 11 bases. In germline, CDR1 is MNHEY, CDR2 SVGAGI. This CDR3 comprises 15 residues. After removal of 2 bases from V and 7 bases from J, the junction contained 7 bases not matched to a gene. This CDR3 reads CASSYRSGTGGEQYF. The CDR3 nucleotides are TGTGCCAGCAGTTACAGGTCCGGGACAGGGGGAGAGCAGTACTTC.

The chain couples TRBV6-1 to TRBJ2-6; D assignment may be TRBD1 or TRBD2 (6 bases each). CDR3 length: 16 residues. The V and J ends lost 2 bases and 1 base respectively, with 9 bases between them. Germline-derived CDR1 and CDR2 are MNHNS and SASEGT. The CDR3 DNA reads TGTGCCAGCAGTGAACCGGGGGCGTCTGGGGCCAACGTCCTGACTTTC. Translated: CASSEPGASGANVLTF.